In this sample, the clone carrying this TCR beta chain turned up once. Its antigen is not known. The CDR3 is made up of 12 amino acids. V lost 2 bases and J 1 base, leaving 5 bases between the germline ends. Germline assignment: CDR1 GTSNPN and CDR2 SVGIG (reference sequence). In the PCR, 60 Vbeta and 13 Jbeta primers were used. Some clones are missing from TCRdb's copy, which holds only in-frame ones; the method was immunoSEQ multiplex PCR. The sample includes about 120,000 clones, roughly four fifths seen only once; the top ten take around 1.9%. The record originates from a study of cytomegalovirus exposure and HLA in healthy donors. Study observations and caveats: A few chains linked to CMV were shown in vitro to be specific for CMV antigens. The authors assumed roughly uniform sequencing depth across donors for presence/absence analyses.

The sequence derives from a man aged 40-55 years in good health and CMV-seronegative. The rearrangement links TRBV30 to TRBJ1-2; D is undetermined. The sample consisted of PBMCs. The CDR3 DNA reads TGTGCCTGGAGTTGGAGTAACTATGGCTACACCTTC. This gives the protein CAWSWSNYGYTF.